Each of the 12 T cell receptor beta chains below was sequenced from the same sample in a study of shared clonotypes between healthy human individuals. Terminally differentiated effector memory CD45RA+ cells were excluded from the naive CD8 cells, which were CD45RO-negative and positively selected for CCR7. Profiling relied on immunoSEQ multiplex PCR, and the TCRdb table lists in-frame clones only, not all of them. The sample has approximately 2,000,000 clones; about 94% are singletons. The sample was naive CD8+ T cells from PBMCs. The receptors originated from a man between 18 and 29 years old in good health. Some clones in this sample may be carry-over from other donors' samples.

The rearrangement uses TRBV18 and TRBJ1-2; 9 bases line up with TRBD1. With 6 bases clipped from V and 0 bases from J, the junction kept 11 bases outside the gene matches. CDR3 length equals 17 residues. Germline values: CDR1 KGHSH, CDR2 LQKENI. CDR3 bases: TGTGCCAGCTCCGTACGGGACAGGGCCGGGGCTAACTATGGCTACACCTTC. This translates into CASSVRDRAGANYGYTF.

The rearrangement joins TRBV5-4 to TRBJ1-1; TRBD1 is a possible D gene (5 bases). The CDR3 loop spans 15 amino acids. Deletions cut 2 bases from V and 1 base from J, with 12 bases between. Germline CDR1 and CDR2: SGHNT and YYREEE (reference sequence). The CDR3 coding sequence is TGTGCCAGCAGCTTTGTCGGCAGGGCGAACACTGAAGCTTTCTTT. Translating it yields CASSFVGRANTEAFF.

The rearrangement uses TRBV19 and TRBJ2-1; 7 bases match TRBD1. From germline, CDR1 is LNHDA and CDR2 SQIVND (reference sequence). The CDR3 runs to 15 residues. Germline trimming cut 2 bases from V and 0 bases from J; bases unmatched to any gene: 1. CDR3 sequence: CASSIRDSSYNEQFF. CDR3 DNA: TGTGCCAGTAGTATAAGGGACAGCTCCTACAATGAGCAGTTCTTC.

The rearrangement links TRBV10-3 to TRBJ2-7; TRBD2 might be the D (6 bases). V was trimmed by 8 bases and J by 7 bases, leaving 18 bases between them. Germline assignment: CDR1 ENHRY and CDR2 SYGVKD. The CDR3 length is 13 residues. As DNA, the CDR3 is TGTGCCATCGGAGGGTCCCGGGGCGGGGAGCAGTACTTC. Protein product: CAIGGSRGGEQYF.

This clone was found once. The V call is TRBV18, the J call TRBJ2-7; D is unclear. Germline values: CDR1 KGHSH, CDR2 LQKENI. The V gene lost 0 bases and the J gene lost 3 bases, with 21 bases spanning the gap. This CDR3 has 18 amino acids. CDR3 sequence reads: CASSPPSKGEVDRYEQYF. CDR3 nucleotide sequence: TGTGCCAGCTCACCACCTTCAAAGGGTGAAGTCGATCGCTACGAGCAGTACTTC.

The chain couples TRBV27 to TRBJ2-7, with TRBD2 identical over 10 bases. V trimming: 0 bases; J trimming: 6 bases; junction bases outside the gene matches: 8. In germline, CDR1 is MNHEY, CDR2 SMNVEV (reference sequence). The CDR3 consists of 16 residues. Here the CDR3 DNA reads TGTGCCAGCAGTTTATCATCAGCGGGAGGGCCCCTCGAGCAGTACTTC. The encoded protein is CASSLSSAGGPLEQYF.

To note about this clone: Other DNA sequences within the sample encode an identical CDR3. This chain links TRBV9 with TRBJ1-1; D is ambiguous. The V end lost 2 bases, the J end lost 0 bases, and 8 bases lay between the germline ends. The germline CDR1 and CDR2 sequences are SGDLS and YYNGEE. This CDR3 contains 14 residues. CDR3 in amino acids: CASSVGVMNTEAFF. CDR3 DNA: TGTGCCAGCAGCGTTGGGGTCATGAACACTGAAGCTTTCTTT.

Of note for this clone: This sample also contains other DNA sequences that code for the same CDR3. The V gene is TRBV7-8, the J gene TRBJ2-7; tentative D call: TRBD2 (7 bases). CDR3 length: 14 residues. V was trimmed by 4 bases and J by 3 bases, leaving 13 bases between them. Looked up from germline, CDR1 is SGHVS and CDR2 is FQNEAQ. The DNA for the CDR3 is TGTGCCAGCAGCTCGAGCGGGACACACTACGAGCAGTACTTC. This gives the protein CASSSSGTHYEQYF.

Written as DNA, the CDR3 is TGTGCCAGCAGCTTGACAGGGTCTGGCTACACCTTC. This encodes CASSLTGSGYTF. The rearrangement uses TRBV5-4 and TRBJ1-2; the D gene is possibly TRBD1 (6 bases). There are 12 residues in the CDR3. V lost 1 base to trimming and J lost 7 bases, with 8 bases between them. Germline CDR1 and CDR2: SGHNT and YYREEE (reference sequence).

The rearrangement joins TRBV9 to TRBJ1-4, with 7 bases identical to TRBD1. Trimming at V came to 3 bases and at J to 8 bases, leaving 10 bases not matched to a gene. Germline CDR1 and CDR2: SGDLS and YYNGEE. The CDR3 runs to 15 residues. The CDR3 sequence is CASSAQGLGDEKLFF. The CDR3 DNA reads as TGTGCCAGCAGCGCACAGGGGTTGGGGGACGAAAAACTGTTTTTT.

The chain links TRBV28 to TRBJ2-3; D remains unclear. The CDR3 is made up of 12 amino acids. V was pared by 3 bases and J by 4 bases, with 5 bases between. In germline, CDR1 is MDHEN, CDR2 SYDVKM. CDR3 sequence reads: CASSLRSDTQYF. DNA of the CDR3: TGTGCCAGCAGTTTGCGGTCAGATACGCAGTATTTT.

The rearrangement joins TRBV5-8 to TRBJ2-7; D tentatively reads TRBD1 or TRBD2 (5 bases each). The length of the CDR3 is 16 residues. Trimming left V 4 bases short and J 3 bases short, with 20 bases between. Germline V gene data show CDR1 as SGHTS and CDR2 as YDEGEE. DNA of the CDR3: TGTGCCAGCAGCCGTCCTCTTGGGGACGCTTTCTACGAGCAGTACTTC. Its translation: CASSRPLGDAFYEQYF.